What follows are 4 T cell receptor beta chains derived from one specimen sequenced in a study of blood T cells in healthy people across ages. A sample-barcoded 5' primer and a J-beta primer mix were used in a second PCR of roughly 6 to 11 cycles. From the 5' RACE reads, TCRdb called clonotypes with MiXCR, one entry per CDR3 protein. The sample shows roughly 1.6 million distinct CDR3 sequences, approximately 32% of them seen only once. The sample taken for sequencing was blood. These receptors all stem from a woman aged 25 to 39 in good health.

There are a few counts of this clonotype. This chain uses TRBV11-2 with TRBJ1-5, with 7 bases lining up with TRBD1. The V and J ends lost 4 bases and 3 bases, in that order; junction bases with no gene match: 30. Germline CDR1 SGHAT, CDR2 FQNNGV. The CDR3 runs 23 residues. CDR3 region: CASSSIPPEAGTERWGYNQPQHF. The CDR3 bases are TGTGCCAGCAGCTCTATTCCCCCCGAGGCCGGGACAGAGCGATGGGGGTACAATCAGCCCCAGCATTTT.

Notes on this clonotype: At one end the junction does not follow the germline gene, possibly because of a read error. The J gene is TRBJ2-7, the V gene TRBV3-1; tentative D call: TRBD1 (5 bases). Germline values: CDR1 LGHDT, CDR2 YNNKEL (reference sequence). This CDR3 is 14 amino acids long. CDR3 bases: TGTGCCAGCAGCCAGAGCGCAGGGCCCTACGGGCAGTACTTC. Its translation is CASSQSAGPYGQYF.

The V call is TRBV28, the J call TRBJ2-4; D uncertain. The J call may be in error: the DNA end matches TRBJ2-7 better. The germline CDR1 and CDR2 sequences are MDHEN and SYDVKM. The CDR3 loop spans 13 amino acids. This CDR3 reads CASSLRSFYEQYF. The DNA of the CDR3 is TGTGCCAGCAGTTTACGGAGCTTCTACGAGCAGTACTTC.

This clonotype was counted a few times. The V gene is TRBV5-6, the J gene TRBJ1-2; no definite D call. V lost 2 bases and J lost 6, with 20 bases in between. The CDR3 runs 16 residues. The germline V gene encodes CDR1 SGHDT and CDR2 YYEEEE. CDR3 sequence (DNA): TGTGCCAGCAGCTTCGGGGATGAGGTGGATTGGAATGGCTACACCTTC. This encodes CASSFGDEVDWNGYTF.